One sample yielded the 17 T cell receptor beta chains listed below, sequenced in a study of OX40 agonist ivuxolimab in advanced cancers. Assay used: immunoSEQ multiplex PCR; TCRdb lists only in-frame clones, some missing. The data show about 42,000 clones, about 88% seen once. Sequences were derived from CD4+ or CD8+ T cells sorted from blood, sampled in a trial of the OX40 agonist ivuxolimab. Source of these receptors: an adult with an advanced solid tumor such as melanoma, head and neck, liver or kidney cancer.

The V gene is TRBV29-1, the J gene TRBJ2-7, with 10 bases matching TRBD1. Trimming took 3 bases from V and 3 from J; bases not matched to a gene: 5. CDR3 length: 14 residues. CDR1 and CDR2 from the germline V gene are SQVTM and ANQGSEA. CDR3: CSVDTRDRGYEQYF. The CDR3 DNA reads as TGCAGCGTTGATACCCGGGACAGGGGCTACGAGCAGTACTTC.

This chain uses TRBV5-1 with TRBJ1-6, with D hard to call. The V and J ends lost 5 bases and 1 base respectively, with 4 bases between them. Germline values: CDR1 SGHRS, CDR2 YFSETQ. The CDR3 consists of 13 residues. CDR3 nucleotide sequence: TGCGCCAGCAGTGTGTCCTATAATTCACCCCTCCACTTT. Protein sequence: CASSVSYNSPLHF. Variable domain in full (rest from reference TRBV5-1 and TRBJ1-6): KAGVTQTPRYLIKTRGQQVTLSCSPISGHRSVSWYQQTPGQGLQFLFEYFSETQRNKGNFPGRFSGRQFSNSRSEMNVSTLELGDSALYLCASSVSYNSPLHFGNGTRLTVT.

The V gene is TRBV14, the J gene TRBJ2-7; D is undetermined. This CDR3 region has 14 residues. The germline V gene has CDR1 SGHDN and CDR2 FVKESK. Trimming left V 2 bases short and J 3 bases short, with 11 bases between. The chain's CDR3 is CASSQLSRSYEQYF. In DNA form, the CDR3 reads TGTGCCAGCAGCCAACTATCCCGTAGCTACGAGCAGTACTTC.

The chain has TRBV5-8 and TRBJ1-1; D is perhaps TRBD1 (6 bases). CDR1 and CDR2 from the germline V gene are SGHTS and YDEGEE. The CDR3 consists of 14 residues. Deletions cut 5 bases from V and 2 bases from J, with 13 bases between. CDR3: CASRPGVGNTEAFF. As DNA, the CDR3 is TGTGCCAGCAGACCAGGGGTTGGAAACACTGAAGCTTTCTTT.

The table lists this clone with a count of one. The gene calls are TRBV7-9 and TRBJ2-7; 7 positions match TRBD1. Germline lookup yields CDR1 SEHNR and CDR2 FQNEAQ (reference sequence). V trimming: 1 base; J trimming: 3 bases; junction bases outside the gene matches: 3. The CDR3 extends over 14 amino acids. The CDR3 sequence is CASSLEGARYEQYF. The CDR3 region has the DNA TGTGCCAGCAGCTTAGAGGGGGCGCGCTACGAGCAGTACTTC.

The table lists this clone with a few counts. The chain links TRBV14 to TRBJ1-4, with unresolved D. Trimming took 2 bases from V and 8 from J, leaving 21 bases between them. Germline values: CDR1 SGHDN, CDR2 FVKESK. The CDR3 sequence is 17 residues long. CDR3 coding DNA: TGTGCCAGCAGCCAAAGCGGCGGCCTTCTTCGGGAAGAAAAACTGTTTTTT. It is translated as CASSQSGGLLREEKLFF.

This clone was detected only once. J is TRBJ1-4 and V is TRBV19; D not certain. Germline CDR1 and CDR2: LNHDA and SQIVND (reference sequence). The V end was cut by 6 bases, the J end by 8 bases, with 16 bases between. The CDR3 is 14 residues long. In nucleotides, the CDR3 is TGTGCCAGTAGGGAGGGTTCGGTATGGGAAAAACTGTTTTTT. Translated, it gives CASREGSVWEKLFF.

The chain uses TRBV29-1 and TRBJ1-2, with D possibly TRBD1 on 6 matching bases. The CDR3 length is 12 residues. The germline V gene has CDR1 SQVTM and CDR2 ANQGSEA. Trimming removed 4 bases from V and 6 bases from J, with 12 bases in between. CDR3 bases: TGCAGCGTTGGGTCCACAGGGAATGGCTACACCTTC. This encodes CSVGSTGNGYTF.

The CDR3 protein is CAISLTGGANTEAFF. DNA for the CDR3: TGTGCCATCAGCCTTACAGGAGGGGCTAACACTGAAGCTTTCTTT. This rearrangement joins TRBV10-3 to TRBJ1-1, with D maybe TRBD1 (5 bases). Germline CDR1 ENHRY, CDR2 SYGVKD. V lost 6 bases and J lost 2, with 16 bases in between. This CDR3 comprises 15 residues.

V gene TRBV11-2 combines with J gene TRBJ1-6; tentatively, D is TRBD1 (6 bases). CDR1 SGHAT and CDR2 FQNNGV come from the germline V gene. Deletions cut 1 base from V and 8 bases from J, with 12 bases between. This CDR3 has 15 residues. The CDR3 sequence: CASSLGTARDSPLHF. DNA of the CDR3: TGTGCCAGCAGCTTAGGGACAGCGCGGGATTCACCCCTCCACTTT.

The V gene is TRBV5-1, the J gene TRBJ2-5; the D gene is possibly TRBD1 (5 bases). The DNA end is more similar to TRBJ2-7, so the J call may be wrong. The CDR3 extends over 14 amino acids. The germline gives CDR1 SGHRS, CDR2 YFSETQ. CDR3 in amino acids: CASSGRGHRYEQYF. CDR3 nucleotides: TGCGCCAGCAGCGGTAGAGGACACCGCTACGAGCAGTACTTC.

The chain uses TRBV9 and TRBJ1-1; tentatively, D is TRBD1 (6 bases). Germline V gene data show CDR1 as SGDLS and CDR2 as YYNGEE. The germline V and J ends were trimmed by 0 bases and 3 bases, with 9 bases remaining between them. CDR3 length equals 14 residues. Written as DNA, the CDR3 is TGTGCCAGCAGCGTAGAACCAGGGGACACTGAAGCTTTCTTT. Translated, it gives CASSVEPGDTEAFF.

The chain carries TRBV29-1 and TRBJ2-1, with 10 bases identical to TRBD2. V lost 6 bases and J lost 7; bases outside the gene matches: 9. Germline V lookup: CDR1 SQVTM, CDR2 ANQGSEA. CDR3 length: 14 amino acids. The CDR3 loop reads CSVRTSGRLNEQFF. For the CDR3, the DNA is TGCAGCGTACGGACTAGCGGACGCTTGAATGAGCAGTTCTTC.

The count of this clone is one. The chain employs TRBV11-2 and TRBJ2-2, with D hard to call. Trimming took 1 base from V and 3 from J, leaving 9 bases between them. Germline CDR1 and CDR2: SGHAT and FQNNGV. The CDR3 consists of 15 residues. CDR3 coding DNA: TGTGCCAGCAGCTTAGTTTCTTTTTACACCGGGGAGCTGTTTTTT. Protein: CASSLVSFYTGELFF.

CDR3 sequence (DNA): TGTGCCAGCAGTCTCCCCCGGACAGGTAGCAATCAGCCCCAGCATTTT. It specifies CASSLPRTGSNQPQHF. J is TRBJ1-5 and V is TRBV28, with 7 bases that match TRBD1. The V gene's germline CDR1 is MDHEN and CDR2 SYDVKM. CDR3 length: 16 residues. V lost 5 bases to trimming and J lost 0 bases; unmatched junction nucleotides: 7.

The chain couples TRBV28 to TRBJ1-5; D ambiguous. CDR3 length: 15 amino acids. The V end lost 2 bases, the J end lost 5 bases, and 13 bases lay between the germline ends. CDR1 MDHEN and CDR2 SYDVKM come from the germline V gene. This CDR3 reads CASSLEVYSDQPQHF. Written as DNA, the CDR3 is TGTGCCAGCAGTTTAGAAGTCTACAGTGATCAGCCCCAGCATTTT.

CDR3 region: CASSLTQDRSSGNTIYF. In nucleotides, the CDR3 is TGTGCCAGCAGCCTAACTCAAGACAGGAGCTCTGGAAACACCATATATTTT. The chain combines TRBV7-6 with TRBJ1-3; D is perhaps TRBD1 (6 bases). Germline lookup yields CDR1 SGHVS and CDR2 FNYEAQ. V lost 5 bases, J lost 0 bases, and 17 bases lay in between. The CDR3 runs to 17 residues.